This is a list of T cell receptor beta chains from one sample in a study of shared clonotypes between healthy human individuals. TCRdb's copy holds only in-frame clones and misses some; the assay was immunoSEQ multiplex PCR. Seen here are 1,500,000 or so clones, approximately 98.5% observed once, and the top ten hold 0.3% to 0.45%. Sample: naive CD4+ T cells sorted from blood. The receptors were sampled from a man in his thirties or forties in good health. Each CDR3 is given with its conserved first and last residue. The order of the fields is V gene, clone size, J gene, D gene, CDR3 protein, CDR3 DNA. The D gene is left open where the match is weak. For some rows the clone size is stated as once, few or many, or as a class when expanded; others skip it.

TRBV5-4	-	TRBJ1-2	-	CASSLGGTGGGYTF	TGTGCCAGCAGCTTGGGTGGCACGGGAGGTGGCTACACCTTC
TRBV7-9	once	TRBJ1-3	-	CASSPSAISGNTIYF	TGTGCCAGCAGCCCTTCCGCGATCTCTGGAAACACCATATATTTT
TRBV5-1	-	TRBJ2-7	-	CASSFQGFDEQYF	TGCGCCAGCAGCTTTCAGGGGTTCGACGAGCAGTACTTC
TRBV9	once	TRBJ2-1	TRBD2	CASSVGLAGIENEQFF	TGTGCCAGCAGCGTGGGACTAGCGGGAATAGAAAATGAGCAGTTCTTC
TRBV2	-	TRBJ2-2	-	CASRILQSNTGELFF	TGTGCCAGCAGAATACTCCAATCGAACACCGGGGAGCTGTTTTTT
TRBV6-1	-	TRBJ1-1	-	CASSEARREGEAFF	TGTGCCAGCAGTGAAGCGCGTAGGGAAGGTGAAGCTTTCTTT
TRBV10-1	-	TRBJ2-2	TRBD2	CASTAGANTGELFF	TGCGCCAGCACGGCGGGGGCGAACACCGGGGAGCTGTTTTTT
TRBV5-1	-	TRBJ2-2	-	CASSLVGSGAGELFF	TGCGCCAGCAGCTTGGTGGGGAGTGGAGCCGGGGAGCTGTTTTTT
TRBV11-2	-	TRBJ2-1	-	CASSLGVASYNEQFF	TGTGCCAGCAGCTTAGGTGTTGCCTCCTACAATGAGCAGTTCTTC
TRBV14	-	TRBJ2-2	TRBD2	CASSQELAGVGGELFF	TGTGCCAGCAGCCAAGAATTGGCGGGAGTAGGCGGGGAGCTGTTTTTT
TRBV28	-	TRBJ1-1	TRBD1	CASSFIVGQGNTEAFF	TGTGCCAGCAGTTTTATAGTGGGACAGGGCAACACTGAAGCTTTCTTT
TRBV4-1	-	TRBJ1-4	TRBD1	CASSQAPGGGEKLFF	TGCGCCAGCAGCCAAGCCCCAGGGGGCGGCGAAAAACTGTTTTTT